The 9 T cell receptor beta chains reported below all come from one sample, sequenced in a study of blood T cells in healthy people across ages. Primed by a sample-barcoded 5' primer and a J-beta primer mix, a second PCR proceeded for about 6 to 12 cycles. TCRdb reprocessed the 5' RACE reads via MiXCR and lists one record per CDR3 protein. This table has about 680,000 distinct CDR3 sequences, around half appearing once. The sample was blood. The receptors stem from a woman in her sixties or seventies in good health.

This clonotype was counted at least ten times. The CDR3 sequence is CASAPGAFF. CDR3 DNA sequence: TGTGCCAGCGCCCCGGGGGCTTTCTTT. The chain employs TRBV21-1 and TRBJ1-1; TRBD1, the table's D call, lacks a check against the DNA. TRBV21-1 is assigned pseudogene status. The CDR3 totals 9 residues.

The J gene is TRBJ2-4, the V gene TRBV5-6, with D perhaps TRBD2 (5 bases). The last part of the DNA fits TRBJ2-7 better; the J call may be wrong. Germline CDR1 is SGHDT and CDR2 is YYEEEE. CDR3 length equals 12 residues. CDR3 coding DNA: TGTGCCAGCAGCTTTGAGGCGGGCGAGCAGTACTTC. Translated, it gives CASSFEAGEQYF.

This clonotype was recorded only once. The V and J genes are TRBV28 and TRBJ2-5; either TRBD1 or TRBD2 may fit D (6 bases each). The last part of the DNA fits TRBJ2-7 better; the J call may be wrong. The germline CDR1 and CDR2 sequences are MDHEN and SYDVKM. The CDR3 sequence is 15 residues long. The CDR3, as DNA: TGTGCCAGCCAGGGAGTGGGGCAGGGGAGGTACGAGCAGTACTTC. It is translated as CASQGVGQGRYEQYF.

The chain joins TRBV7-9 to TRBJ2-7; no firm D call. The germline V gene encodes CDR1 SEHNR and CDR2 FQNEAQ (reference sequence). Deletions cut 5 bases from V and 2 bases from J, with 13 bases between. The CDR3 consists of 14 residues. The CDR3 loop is CASSPSYSAYEQYF. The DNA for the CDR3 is TGTGCCAGCAGCCCGAGCTACTCCGCCTACGAGCAGTACTTC.

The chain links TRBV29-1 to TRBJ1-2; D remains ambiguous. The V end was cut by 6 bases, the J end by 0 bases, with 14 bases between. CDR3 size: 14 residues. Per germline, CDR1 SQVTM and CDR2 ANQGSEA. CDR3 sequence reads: CSVWEGSANYGYTF. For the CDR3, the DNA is TGCAGCGTGTGGGAGGGATCGGCTAACTATGGCTACACCTTC.

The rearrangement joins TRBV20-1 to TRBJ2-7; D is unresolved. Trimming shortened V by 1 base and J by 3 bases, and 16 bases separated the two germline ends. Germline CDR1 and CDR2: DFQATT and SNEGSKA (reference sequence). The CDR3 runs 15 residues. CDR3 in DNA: TGCAGTGCTAGAGGTGGCGCGACCCGGGTCTACGAGCAGTACTTC. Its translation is CSARGGATRVYEQYF.

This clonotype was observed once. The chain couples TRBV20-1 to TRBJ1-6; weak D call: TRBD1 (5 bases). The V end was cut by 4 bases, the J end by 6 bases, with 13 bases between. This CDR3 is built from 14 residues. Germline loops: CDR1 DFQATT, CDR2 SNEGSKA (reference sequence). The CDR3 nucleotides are TGCAGTGCTACAAGGGACGCTCCTAATTCACCCCTCCACTTT. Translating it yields CSATRDAPNSPLHF.

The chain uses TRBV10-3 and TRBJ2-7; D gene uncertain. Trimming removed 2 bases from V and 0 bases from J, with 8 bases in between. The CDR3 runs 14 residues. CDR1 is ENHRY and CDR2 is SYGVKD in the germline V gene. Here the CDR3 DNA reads TGTGCCATCAGTGAGGTAGGGTTCTCCTACGAGCAGTACGTC. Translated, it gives CAISEVGFSYEQYV.

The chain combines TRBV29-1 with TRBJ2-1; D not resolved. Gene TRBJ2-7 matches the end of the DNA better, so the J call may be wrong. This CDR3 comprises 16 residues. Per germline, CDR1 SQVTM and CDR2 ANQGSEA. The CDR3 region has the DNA TGCAGCGTTGAAGATCTGTCCTATCTCTCCTACAATGAGCAGTACTTC. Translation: CSVEDLSYLSYNEQYF.